The 6 T cell receptor beta chains presented below share a single source sample, sequenced in a study of T cell responses to AZD1222 COVID-19 vaccine. The table came from immunoSEQ multiplex PCR; TCRdb's copy has only in-frame clones and leaves some out. Among roughly 120,000 clones listed, about 85% were seen once. Here the sequenced sample was peripheral blood, taken on day 0 of AZD1222 vaccination. The receptors originated from an adult in good health.

The chain recombines TRBV3-1 (or the pseudogene TRBV3-2) with TRBJ1-2, with D uncertain. With 4 bases removed from V and 4 bases from J, the gap between germline ends came to 4 bases. This CDR3 region has 11 residues. CDR1 and CDR2 (germline): LGHDT, YNNKEL (reference sequence). The CDR3 bases are TGTGCCAGCAGCCGAAGCTATGGCTACACCTTC. Amino acid sequence: CASSRSYGYTF.

The rearrangement joins TRBV24-1 to TRBJ1-4; D is uncertain. The germline V gene encodes CDR1 KGHDR and CDR2 SFDVKD. Trimming shortened V by 2 bases and J by 10 bases, and 7 bases separated the two germline ends. The CDR3 covers 12 residues. CDR3 coding DNA: TGTGCCACCAGTGATTCTGGTGGAAAACTGTTTTTT. Protein sequence: CATSDSGGKLFF.

This chain joins TRBV6-4 and TRBJ2-2; unclear D gene. The CDR3 has 13 residues. From germline, CDR1 is MRHNA and CDR2 SNTAGT. The V gene lost 2 bases and the J gene lost 8 bases, with 9 bases spanning the gap. This CDR3 is CASSDTTTGELFF. The CDR3 nucleotides are TGTGCCAGCAGTGACACAACCACTGGGGAGCTGTTTTTT.

The chain employs TRBV28 and TRBJ1-5; D is ambiguous. V lost 6 bases to trimming and J lost 3 bases, with 9 bases between them. The CDR3 totals 13 residues. Per germline, CDR1 MDHEN and CDR2 SYDVKM. In nucleotides, the CDR3 is TGTGCCAGCAGCCATAGTCCCAATCAGCCCCAGCATTTT. It specifies CASSHSPNQPQHF.

This chain joins TRBV2 and TRBJ1-1, with 9 bases aligning to TRBD1. The V segment lost 7 bases and the J segment 6 bases; nucleotides outside the gene matches: 9. The CDR3 spans 14 residues. Germline V gene data show CDR1 as SNHLY and CDR2 as FYNNEI. The CDR3 DNA reads TGTGCCAGCACTAGAACAGGGGGCGCCTCTGAAGCTTTCTTT. It specifies CASTRTGGASEAFF.

The chain combines TRBV6-5 with TRBJ2-5; 9 bases line up with TRBD1. The ends lost 7 bases at V and 4 bases at J; junction bases unmatched: 4. Germline CDR1 and CDR2: MNHEY and SVGAGI. The CDR3 contains 13 residues. CDR3 sequence reads: CASKTGGGETQYF. The CDR3 bases are TGTGCCAGCAAGACAGGGGGAGGAGAGACCCAGTACTTC.